This TCR beta chain was captured by sequencing in a study of control samples from healthy donors and cancer patients. Trimming took 1 base from V and 0 from J, leaving 10 bases between them. The CDR3 extends over 15 amino acids. The germline V gene has CDR1 KGHSH and CDR2 LQKENI. Measured with immunoSEQ multiplex PCR; TCRdb has only the in-frame clones, and not every one. The data show about 100,000 clones, about 82% seen once. J is TRBJ2-7 and V is TRBV18, with D perhaps matching TRBD2 (5 bases). The TCR sequence derives from a man aged 25 to 40 in good health. Sequencing input: blood. The CDR3 loop is CASSPRAGISYEQYF. The DNA of the CDR3 is TGTGCCAGCTCACCACGGGCCGGGATCTCCTACGAGCAGTACTTC.